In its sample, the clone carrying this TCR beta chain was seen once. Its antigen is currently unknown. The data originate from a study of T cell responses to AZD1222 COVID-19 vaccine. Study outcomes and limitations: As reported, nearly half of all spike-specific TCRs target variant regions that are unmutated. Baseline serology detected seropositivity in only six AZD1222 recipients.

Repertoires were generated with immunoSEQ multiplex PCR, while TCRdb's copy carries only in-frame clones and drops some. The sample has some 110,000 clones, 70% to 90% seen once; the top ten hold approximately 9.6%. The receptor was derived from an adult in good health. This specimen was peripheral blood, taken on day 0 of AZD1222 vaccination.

CDR3 loop: CASSVDRGKSTEAFF. In DNA form, the CDR3 reads TGTGCCAGCAGCGTGGACAGGGGGAAGAGTACTGAAGCTTTCTTT. The rearrangement uses TRBV7-2 and TRBJ1-1, with 10 bases matching TRBD1. The CDR3 runs 15 residues. Germline CDR1 SGHTA, CDR2 FQGNSA. V gave up 5 bases and J gave up 5 bases; unmatched junction bases: 8. The entire variable domain, with the rest obtained from reference TRBV7-2 and TRBJ1-1, is as follows: GAGVSQSPSNKVTEKGKDVELRCDPISGHTALYWYRQSLGQGLEFLIYFQGNSAPDKSGLPSDRFSAERTGGSVSTLTIQRTQQEDSAVYLCASSVDRGKSTEAFFGQGTRLTVV.